This T cell receptor (beta chain) was observed in a study of T cell repertoires in cytomegalovirus infection. Study information: Signatures in public TCR beta sequences pointed to both CMV infection and matching HLA type. General study points: Identification of carriers of CMV plus the relevant HLA was achieved through cumulative public TCR beta family frequency. HLA-C-restricted TCR beta clonotypes specific for CMV led the ex vivo response.

TCRdb independently ran MiXCR on the reads; one entry per CDR3 protein. This sample carries 130,000 or so distinct CDR3 sequences, roughly 6% of them seen once, and the ten largest clones take more than 15%. The CDR3 covers 14 residues. CDR1 LNHDA and CDR2 SQIVND come from the germline V gene (reference sequence). Trimming took 7 bases from V and 2 from J, leaving 14 bases between them. Notes on this clonotype: What it binds is not known.

The chain combines TRBV19 with TRBJ1-1; no reliable D call. This TCR was sampled from a human donor in good health (CMV status not recorded). Some clones in this sample may be carry-over from other donors' samples. Sequencing was done on a sample of PBMCs. The CDR3 is CASNIRTGNTEAFF. The CDR3 DNA is TGTGCCAGTAATATCCGGACGGGAAACACTGAAGCTTTCTTT.